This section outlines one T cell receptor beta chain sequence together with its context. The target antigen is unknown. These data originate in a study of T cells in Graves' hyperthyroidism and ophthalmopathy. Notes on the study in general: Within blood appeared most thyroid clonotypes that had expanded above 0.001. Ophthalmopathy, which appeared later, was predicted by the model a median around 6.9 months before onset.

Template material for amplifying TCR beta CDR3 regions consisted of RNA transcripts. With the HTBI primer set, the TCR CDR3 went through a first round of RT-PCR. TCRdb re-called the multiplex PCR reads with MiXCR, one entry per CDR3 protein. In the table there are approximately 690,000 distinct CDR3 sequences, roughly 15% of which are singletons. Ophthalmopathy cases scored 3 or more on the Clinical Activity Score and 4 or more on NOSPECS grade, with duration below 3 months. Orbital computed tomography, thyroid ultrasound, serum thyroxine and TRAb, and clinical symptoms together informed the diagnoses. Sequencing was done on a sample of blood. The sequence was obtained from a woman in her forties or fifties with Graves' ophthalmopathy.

In DNA form, the CDR3 reads TGTGCCAGCAGCTTAGCGGGGGGGCTAGCGGGAGGGGAGCAGTTCTTC. Translated, it gives CASSLAGGLAGGEQFF. The gene calls are TRBV7-9 and TRBJ2-1; 12 positions agree with TRBD2. CDR3 length equals 16 residues. In germline, CDR1 is SEHNR, CDR2 FQNEAQ (reference sequence). Unmatched junction bases numbered 7, after V lost 0 bases and J lost 10 bases.